This TCR beta chain was captured in a study of blood T cell repertoires in COVID-19. This CDR3 is built from 16 residues. Germline V gene data show CDR1 as SGHKS and CDR2 as YYEKEE (reference sequence). Trimming shortened V by 4 bases and J by 4 bases, and 21 bases separated the two germline ends. The repertoire was sequenced with immunoSEQ multiplex PCR; TCRdb's copy has only in-frame clones and lacks some. This sample carries 250,000 to 300,000 clones, approximately 89% of them seen once, and the ten largest clones take about 10%. This TCR derives from a woman in her seventies with COVID-19, enrolled during active disease. The J gene is TRBJ2-7, the V gene TRBV5-5; possibly TRBD1 for D (5 bases). The sequenced material came from peripheral blood. The CDR3 spells CASSLPPDSTKYEQYF. The CDR3 nucleotides are TGTGCCAGCAGCCTCCCGCCCGACAGTACCAAATACGAGCAGTACTTC.